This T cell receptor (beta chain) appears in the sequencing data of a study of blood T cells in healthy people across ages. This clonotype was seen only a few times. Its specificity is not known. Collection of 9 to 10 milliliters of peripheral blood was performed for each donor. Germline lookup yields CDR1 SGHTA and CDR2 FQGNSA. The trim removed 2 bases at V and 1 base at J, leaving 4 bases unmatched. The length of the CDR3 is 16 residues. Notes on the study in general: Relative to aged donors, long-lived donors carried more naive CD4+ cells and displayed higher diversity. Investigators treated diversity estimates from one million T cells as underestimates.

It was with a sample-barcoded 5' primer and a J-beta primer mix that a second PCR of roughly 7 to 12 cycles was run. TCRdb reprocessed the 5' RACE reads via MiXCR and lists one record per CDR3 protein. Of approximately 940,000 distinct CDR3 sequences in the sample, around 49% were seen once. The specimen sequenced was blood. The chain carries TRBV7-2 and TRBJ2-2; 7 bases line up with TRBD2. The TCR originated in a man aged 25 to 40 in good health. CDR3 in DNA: TGTGCCAGCAGCTTAAGATCTAGCGGGAACACCGGGGAGCTGTTTTTT. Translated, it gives CASSLRSSGNTGELFF.